Each of the 30 T cell receptor beta chains below was sequenced from the same sample in a study of identical twins. In TCRdb, the 5' RACE reads were re-called with MiXCR into one record per CDR3 protein. The sample consists of hundreds of thousands of distinct CDR3 sequences, about 7% of them appearing once. Another study also made use of these data, one on yellow fever vaccine responses in identical twins.

The sequenced sample consisted of PBMCs. The receptor set was obtained from a woman younger than 30 in good health.

This chain uses TRBV2 with TRBJ2-7, with 10 bases lining up with TRBD2. The CDR3 sequence is 17 residues long. Unmatched junction bases numbered 12, after V lost 6 bases and J lost 1 base. Germline V gene data show CDR1 as SNHLY and CDR2 as FYNNEI. CDR3 nucleotides: TGTGCCAGCAGGGGGATAGCGGGGGGTCTTCCTTCCTACGAGCAGTACGTC. Protein: CASRGIAGGLPSYEQYV.

This chain connects TRBV13 to TRBJ2-1, with TRBD2 matching 12 bases. Trimming at V came to 3 bases and at J to 4 bases, leaving 1 base not matched to a gene. The V gene's germline CDR1 is PRHDT and CDR2 FYEKMQ (reference sequence). This CDR3 is 15 amino acids long. The CDR3 here is CASSFTSGRYNEQFF. The DNA of the CDR3 is TGTGCCAGCAGCTTCACTAGCGGGAGGTACAATGAGCAGTTCTTC.

The chain is built from TRBV4-1 and TRBJ1-5; D is undetermined. V lost 4 bases and J lost 0, with 10 bases in between. The CDR3 length is 15 residues. Per germline, CDR1 MGHRA and CDR2 YSYEKL. CDR3 amino acids: CASSPGRYSNQPQHF. As DNA, the CDR3 is TGCGCCAGCAGCCCGGGGAGGTATAGCAATCAGCCCCAGCATTTT.

This sequence joins TRBV5-1 and TRBJ2-2, with 12 bases lining up with TRBD2. The CDR3 totals 19 residues. The V and J ends lost 1 base and 3 bases, in that order; junction bases with no gene match: 10. Germline V lookup: CDR1 SGHRS, CDR2 YFSETQ. CDR3 amino acids: CASSLSLAGGPRDTGELFF. CDR3 sequence (DNA): TGCGCCAGCAGCTTGTCCCTAGCGGGAGGGCCCCGGGACACCGGGGAGCTGTTTTTT.

This clonotype was seen only a few times. The V and J genes are TRBV12-3 or TRBV12-4 and TRBJ1-1; D is possibly TRBD1 (6 bases). With 6 bases removed from V and 5 bases from J, the gap between germline ends came to 13 bases. This CDR3 region has 13 residues. The CDR3 region is CASSQGLGTEAFF. The CDR3 DNA sequence: TGTGCCAGCAGCCAGGGGTTAGGAACTGAAGCTTTCTTT.

This chain uses TRBV6-2 or TRBV6-3 with TRBJ2-2, with D possibly matching TRBD1 (5 bases). The CDR3 length is 15 residues. With 2 bases removed from V and 3 bases from J, the gap between germline ends came to 10 bases. CDR1 MNHEY and CDR2 SVGEGT come from the germline V gene. The CDR3 sequence is CASSYPGWDTGELFF. In DNA form, the CDR3 reads TGTGCCAGCAGTTACCCAGGGTGGGACACCGGGGAGCTGTTTTTT.

This clonotype was seen many times. This chain connects TRBV6-5 to TRBJ2-2; possible D gene TRBD1, 6 bases. The CDR3 is 15 residues long. Between the trimmed V and J ends, which lost 0 bases and 4 bases, there was a span of 9 bases. Germline V CDR1 and CDR2: MNHEY, SVGAGI. The CDR3 region has the DNA TGTGCCAGCAGTTACTCACAGGGCATCACCGGGGAGCTGTTTTTT. Translating gives CASSYSQGITGELFF.

The chain couples TRBV10-3 to TRBJ2-5; D is unclear. With 6 bases removed from V and 0 bases from J, the gap between germline ends came to 5 bases. This CDR3 has 12 residues. From germline, CDR1 is ENHRY and CDR2 SYGVKD. CDR3 protein: CAIRGNQETQYF. The CDR3, as DNA: TGTGCCATCAGAGGGAACCAAGAGACCCAGTACTTC.

This clonotype was seen at least ten times. The chain carries TRBV4-1 and TRBJ2-1; maybe TRBD2 (6 bases). Trimming cost V 0 bases and J 4 bases, with 7 bases left between them. Germline V gene lookup returns CDR1 MGHRA and CDR2 YSYEKL. The CDR3 is made up of 14 amino acids. CDR3 nucleotides: TGCGCCAGCAGCCAAGAGCTAGCGTACAATGAGCAGTTCTTC. It encodes CASSQELAYNEQFF.

There are a few counts of this clonotype. This sequence joins TRBV10-3 and TRBJ2-5, with D unresolved. This CDR3 has 13 residues. CDR1 ENHRY and CDR2 SYGVKD come from the germline V gene. Trimming stripped 4 bases from V and 4 bases from J, with 10 bases between. The DNA for the CDR3 is TGTGCCATCAGTGTGACCGGCAGAGAGACCCAGTACTTC. This gives the protein CAISVTGRETQYF.

This clonotype has more than one count but fewer than ten. Here the CDR3 DNA reads TGTGCCAGTAGTATGGTAGAATTGAACACCGGGGAGCTGTTTTTT. This codes for CASSMVELNTGELFF. J is TRBJ2-2 and V is TRBV19; D is unresolved. The V gene's germline CDR1 is LNHDA and CDR2 SQIVND (reference sequence). The CDR3 totals 15 residues. The ends were cut back, 3 bases at V and 1 base at J, with 9 bases in the middle.

This rearrangement joins TRBV7-2 to TRBJ2-7; 9 bases map to TRBD2. The V gene's germline CDR1 is SGHTA and CDR2 FQGNSA. The CDR3 extends over 17 amino acids. With V trimmed by 5 bases and J by 7 bases, 18 bases remained unmatched. DNA for the CDR3: TGTGCCAGCAGCCCTTGGGGTAGCGGGAGTAAAGGAAGGGAGCAGTACTTC. The encoded protein is CASSPWGSGSKGREQYF.

This chain joins TRBV20-1 and TRBJ2-2; TRBD2 aligns across 14 bases. This CDR3 has 18 amino acids. The ends lost 1 base at V and 3 bases at J; junction bases unmatched: 7. CDR1 DFQATT and CDR2 SNEGSKA come from the germline V gene (reference sequence). CDR3 in DNA: TGCAGTGCTAGAGCCCTGACTAGCGGGAGGGCCGACACCGGGGAGCTGTTTTTT. This codes for CSARALTSGRADTGELFF.

This clonotype was detected a few times. The CDR3 DNA reads as TGTGCCAGCCAGAGGTCGGGACAGGGAACATACGAGCAGTACTTC. As protein: CASQRSGQGTYEQYF. J is TRBJ2-7 and V is TRBV6-2 or TRBV6-3, with 9 bases that match TRBD1. CDR1 and CDR2 from the germline V gene are MNHEY and SVGEGT. CDR3 length: 15 residues. J was trimmed by 4 bases and V by 8 bases; bases with no gene match: 12.

The chain links TRBV3-1 to TRBJ2-5; the match to TRBD2 covers 10 bases. The V and J ends lost 1 base and 3 bases, in that order; junction bases with no gene match: 5. CDR1 and CDR2 (germline): LGHDT, YNNKEL (reference sequence). This CDR3 is 16 amino acids long. CDR3 sequence reads: CASSQVSGGGKETQYF. CDR3 in DNA: TGTGCCAGCAGCCAAGTAAGCGGGGGGGGTAAAGAGACCCAGTACTTC.

The rearrangement uses TRBV27 and TRBJ2-3; tentative D call: TRBD1 (6 bases). The germline CDR1 and CDR2 sequences are MNHEY and SMNVEV (reference sequence). The CDR3 loop spans 16 amino acids. V was cut by 5 bases and J by 4 bases, with 19 bases left in between. CDR3 DNA sequence: TGTGCCAGCAGTCCATCCGGGACACGGGGCCCAGATACGCAGTATTTT. It encodes CASSPSGTRGPDTQYF.

The chain is built from TRBV12-3 or TRBV12-4 and TRBJ2-2; perhaps TRBD2 as D (6 bases). The CDR3 runs 15 residues. V gave up 6 bases and J gave up 1 base, with 12 bases separating them. CDR3 DNA sequence: TGTGCCAGCAGCTCAGACGGGGGGAACACCGGGGAGCTGTTTTTT. Translated: CASSSDGGNTGELFF.

The V call is TRBV6-1, the J call TRBJ2-7; 12 nucleotides align to TRBD1. Unmatched junction bases numbered 13, after V lost 10 bases and J lost 6 bases. CDR3 size: 15 residues. Germline V gene data show CDR1 as MNHNS and CDR2 as SASEGT. In DNA form, the CDR3 reads TGTGCCACCACGATGCGGGGGACAGGGGGCCGCGAGCAGTACTTC. Amino acids: CATTMRGTGGREQYF.

V is TRBV10-3 and J is TRBJ1-1; D not certain. Per germline, CDR1 ENHRY and CDR2 SYGVKD. CDR3 length: 14 amino acids. With 2 bases removed from V and 1 base from J, the gap between germline ends came to 8 bases. In DNA, the CDR3 is TGTGCCATCAGTGAGCCTTGGGGGAACACTGAAGCTTTCTTT. Amino acids: CAISEPWGNTEAFF.

The CDR3 coding sequence is TGTGCCAGCAGTGCACAGGGGGTTAGTGGCTACACCTTC. Its protein product is CASSAQGVSGYTF. The rearrangement uses TRBV6-1 and TRBJ1-2; 8 bases align to TRBD1. CDR1 and CDR2 (germline): MNHNS, SASEGT. The CDR3 spans 13 residues. V was pared by 4 bases and J by 7 bases, with 5 bases of the junction left unmatched.

There are a few counts of this clonotype. V usage is TRBV20-1 and J usage is TRBJ2-3, with D unresolved. The CDR3 spans 13 residues. Germline CDR1 is DFQATT and CDR2 is SNEGSKA (reference sequence). With 1 base removed from V and 5 bases from J, the gap between germline ends came to 10 bases. The CDR3 nucleotides read TGCAGTGCTAGAGCGATCGAGGTAGATACGCAGTATTTT. It is translated as CSARAIEVDTQYF.

At least ten counts were recorded for this clonotype. The rearrangement uses TRBV6-5 and TRBJ1-1; the D is unclear. V shed 0 bases and J shed 1 base, with 9 bases lying between them. The CDR3 has 15 amino acids. Germline V CDR1 and CDR2: MNHEY, SVGAGI. DNA for the CDR3: TGTGCCAGCAGTTACTCCATCCGGGGGAACACTGAAGCTTTCTTT. It specifies CASSYSIRGNTEAFF.

The genes are TRBV11-2 and TRBJ2-3; D possibly matches TRBD1 or TRBD2 (5 bases each). The CDR3 contains 14 residues. Germline-derived CDR1 and CDR2 are SGHAT and FQNNGV. Trimming removed 3 bases at V and 2 bases at J, with 9 bases between. The CDR3 sequence: CASSFEGPTDTQYF. DNA of the CDR3: TGTGCCAGCAGCTTTGAGGGACCCACAGATACGCAGTATTTT.

This clonotype was counted ten times or more. The chain couples TRBV7-9 to TRBJ1-5, with TRBD1 identical over 11 bases. Germline V lookup: CDR1 SEHNR, CDR2 FQNEAQ (reference sequence). V shed 0 bases, J shed 5 bases, and the junction held 6 bases outside the gene matches. The CDR3 sequence is 17 residues long. The CDR3 DNA sequence: TGTGCCAGCAGCTTAGCCGGCGGGACAGGGGGTCATCAGCCCCAGCATTTT. This encodes CASSLAGGTGGHQPQHF.

This clonotype showed up many times. V is TRBV28 and J is TRBJ2-3; 11 bases map to TRBD2. Germline-derived CDR1 and CDR2 are MDHEN and SYDVKM. The V gene end was trimmed by 3 bases and the J gene end by 3 bases; junction bases not matched to a gene: 17. This CDR3 has 20 residues. The CDR3 bases are TGTGCCAGCAGTTTTAATGAAATCCCTCCGACTAGCGGGGTTACAGATACGCAGTATTTT. Translation gives CASSFNEIPPTSGVTDTQYF.

The chain uses TRBV28 and TRBJ1-5; no clear D. The CDR3 contains 16 residues. The ends were cut back, 3 bases at V and 5 bases at J, with 17 bases in the middle. Germline CDR1 is MDHEN and CDR2 is SYDVKM. The CDR3 nucleotides are TGTGCCAGCAGTTTGGGCTTGGGAAGGAGTGATCAGCCCCAGCATTTT. This gives the protein CASSLGLGRSDQPQHF.

This clonotype has ten or more counts. CDR3 nucleotide sequence: TGTGCCACCAGTGATGCCGGGAGCTCTAATGGCTACACCTTC. This encodes CATSDAGSSNGYTF. The chain joins TRBV24-1 to TRBJ1-2, with D uncertain. The CDR3 covers 14 residues. The germline V and J ends were trimmed by 3 bases and 6 bases, with 13 bases remaining between them. Germline CDR1 and CDR2: KGHDR and SFDVKD.

This clonotype showed up many times. This rearrangement joins TRBV12-3 or TRBV12-4 to TRBJ2-2, with 10 nucleotides matching TRBD2. This CDR3 is built from 16 residues. Germline trimming cut 5 bases from V and 3 bases from J; bases unmatched to any gene: 6. CDR3 loop: CASSLGLADHTGELFF. Here the CDR3 DNA reads TGTGCCAGCAGTCTTGGACTAGCGGACCACACCGGGGAGCTGTTTTTT.

This clonotype has a count of ten or more. The chain uses TRBV12-3 or TRBV12-4 and TRBJ2-3, with 12 bases aligning to TRBD2. The length of the CDR3 is 16 residues. The junction had 6 bases not matched to a gene; V was cut back by 5 bases and J by 3 bases. CDR3 in DNA: TGTGCCAGCAGTGTCCTAGCGGGAGGGGAAACAGATACGCAGTATTTT. It encodes CASSVLAGGETDTQYF.

V is TRBV5-5 and J is TRBJ1-6, with D unresolved. The V gene lost 3 bases and the J gene lost 8 bases, with 12 bases spanning the gap. This CDR3 contains 14 residues. From germline, CDR1 is SGHKS and CDR2 YYEKEE (reference sequence). This CDR3 reads CASSSHLTDSPLHF. CDR3 bases: TGTGCCAGCAGCTCCCACCTTACGGATTCACCCCTCCACTTT.